This T cell receptor beta chain was captured by sequencing in a study of T cells in localized non-small cell lung cancer. Points from the study as a whole: Highest T cell clonality was seen in uninvolved adjacent lung, surpassing that measured in tumor. A median of about 58 of the top 100 tumor clones appeared in adjacent lung, which was paired and uninvolved.

Turning to this clone: Antigen specificity is unknown.

This table comes from immunoSEQ multiplex PCR, and its TCRdb copy is limited to in-frame clones, with some not included. The repertoire holds 30,000 to 35,000 clones, with approximately 90% as singletons. Germline values: CDR1 SGDLS, CDR2 YYNGEE. V trimming: 1 base; J trimming: 2 bases; junction bases outside the gene matches: 5. CDR3 size: 16 residues. Sequenced here: peripheral blood mononuclear cells, sampled before any cancer treatment. The chain recombines TRBV9 with TRBJ2-3; 9 positions agree with TRBD2. This clonotype was sampled from a female donor of 60 years or more with stage II lung adenocarcinoma. The CDR3 reads CASSVMSGGPTDTQYF. Here the CDR3 DNA reads TGTGCCAGCAGCGTAATGAGCGGGGGGCCCACAGATACGCAGTATTTT.